This T cell receptor (beta chain) is from a study of cytomegalovirus exposure and HLA in healthy donors. Study conclusions and caveats: Analysis was performed later, and it showed HLA-associated TCR beta chains to be more clonally expanded than equally common others. There were reportedly fewer N-insertions in an Asian-associated ancestry cluster than the roughly 670-donor mean, in a later analysis. Listed as cytomegalovirus-associated were over 150 TCR beta chains. Sequencing depth roughly uniform across donors was assumed in presence/absence analyses.

In the PCR, 60 Vbeta and 13 Jbeta primers were used. Profiled with immunoSEQ multiplex PCR; TCRdb holds only in-frame clones, not every one. Among approximately 130,000 clones listed, approximately 80% were seen once. On this clone itself: Its antigen is not identified.

This clonotype was sampled from a woman aged 40 to 50 in good health and CMV-seronegative. Sequencing used PBMCs.

CDR3 protein: CASARDRAYEQYF. The CDR3 nucleotides are TGTGCCAGCGCAAGGGACAGAGCCTACGAGCAGTACTTC. The rearrangement uses TRBV18 and TRBJ2-7, with TRBD1 matching over 7 bases. V lost 8 bases to trimming and J lost 2 bases; unmatched junction nucleotides: 6. The germline V gene encodes CDR1 KGHSH and CDR2 LQKENI. CDR3 size: 13 residues.